Below, 14 T cell receptor delta chains from the same sample are listed, as sequenced in a study of γδ T cells in repeated Plasmodium falciparum infection. Bulk repertoires came from Vgamma9/Vdelta2+ or Vdelta2-negative gammadelta T cells flow-sorted from PBMC. TCRdb re-processed the multiplex PCR reads using CATT. The profile shows around 52,000 delta-chain clones, around 1.8% of them singletons. The sequenced sample consisted of gamma-delta T cells from blood. These receptors were taken from a pool of human donors (malaria-infected and uninfected, not separated).

Comment on this clone: The amino acid sequence in TCRdb belongs to a much larger clone and departs from this DNA's translation at residue 8, likely a sequencing read error; the sequence shown is translated from the DNA. The chain links TRDV3 to TRDJ1; 8 bases line up with TRDD3. CDR3 size: 19 residues. Per the germline V gene, CDR1 is TVYSNPD and CDR2 is GDNSRS (reference sequence). V dropped 2 bases and J dropped 0; count of bases not matched to a gene: 20. The CDR3 DNA reads TGTGCCTTTGCGTACTGGGGGGTACTATATCCCCAGTACACCGATAAACTCATCTTT. Translating it yields CAFAYWGVLYPQYTDKLIF.

This clone was seen a handful of times. The mismatch at residue 12 between this DNA's translation and the TCRdb protein of a much larger clone likely reflects a read error; the protein shown is translated from the DNA. The chain has TRDV1 and TRDJ1, with 10 positions matching TRDD3. No J gene was available from TCRdb, and it was assigned here by a germline match of the DNA. CDR3 length: 20 amino acids. The ends lost 0 bases at V and 4 bases at J; junction bases unmatched: 17. CDR1 and CDR2 (germline): TSWWSYY, QGS. This CDR3 is CALGELICWGIWSHSDKLIF. As DNA, the CDR3 is TGTGCTCTTGGGGAACTCATATGCTGGGGGATATGGAGCCACAGCGATAAACTCATCTTT.

This clone has at least ten counts. TCRdb's listed protein matches a much larger clone and diverges from this DNA's translation at residue 3, likely through a read error; the protein shown comes from the DNA. The rearrangement links TRDV2 to TRDJ1; tentatively, D is TRDD3 (6 bases). The CDR3 is 18 amino acids. Germline CDR1 is GEAIGNYY and CDR2 is EKD. This CDR3 reads CAYDTVRGTQLYTDKLIF. The CDR3 DNA sequence: TGTGCCTATGACACCGTCCGGGGGACCCAATTGTACACCGATAAACTCATCTTT.

This clone was recorded a few times. The protein recorded in TCRdb matches a much larger clone and deviates from this DNA's translation at residue 16, suggesting a read error; the protein here is obtained by translating the DNA. The chain links TRDV2 to TRDJ1; TRDD3 matches at 9 bases. TCRdb gives no J gene; it was assigned here by matching the DNA to germline. This CDR3 has 20 amino acids. Germline CDR1 and CDR2: GEAIGNYY and EKD. The CDR3 DNA is TGTGCCTGTGACACCGTCCTCCCTGGGGGATCCCCTCAGTACACCGGTAAACTCATCTTT. Translating it yields CACDTVLPGGSPQYTGKLIF.

This clone has only a few counts. TCRdb attributes to this sequence the protein of a much larger clone, which differs from the DNA translation at residue 5; a read error is likely, and the protein displayed is translated from the DNA. V is TRDV1 and J is TRDJ1, with 11 positions matching TRDD3. The J gene, left out of TCRdb, was set here by checking the DNA against germline. V was pared by 4 bases and J by 8 bases, with 30 bases of the junction left unmatched. The CDR3 contains 22 residues. Germline V gives CDR1 TSWWSYY, CDR2 QGS. CDR3 loop: CALGGRGTGGYGSNGCPMKLIF. CDR3 bases: TGTGCTCTTGGGGGACGTGGTACTGGGGGATATGGGTCGAATGGTTGTCCGATGAAACTCATCTTT.

This clone was observed a few times. TCRdb's protein, taken from a much larger clone, differs from this DNA's translation at residue 13, likely owing to a read error; the protein displayed comes from the DNA. V usage is TRDV1 and J usage is TRDJ1; 11 bases agree with TRDD3. TCRdb lists no J gene, so it was determined here by aligning the DNA to germline. V was pared by 0 bases and J by 0 bases, with 9 bases of the junction left unmatched. The CDR3 loop spans 19 amino acids. Germline CDR1 reads TSWWSYY; CDR2 reads QGS. This CDR3 is CALGELGWGIPSHTDKLIF. Written as DNA, the CDR3 is TGTGCTCTTGGGGAACTAGGCTGGGGGATACCCTCACACACCGATAAACTCATCTTT.

Turning to this clone: A far bigger clonotype differs at one base, so this is likely a read error. Additional DNA sequences in this sample encode the identical CDR3. The chain employs TRDV1 and TRDJ1; a weak D match, TRDD2 (7 bases). CDR1 is TSWWSYY and CDR2 is QGS in the germline V gene. The CDR3 is 17 residues long. The CDR3 region has the DNA TGTGCCCTTGGGGGGGGCCTTCCTCGCCTCCGCACCGATAAACTCATCTTT. It translates to CALGGGLPRLRTDKLIF.

This clone was seen at least ten times. The translation of this DNA and the TCRdb protein of a much larger clone differ at residue 11, probably owing to a read error; the protein shown here is translated from the DNA. The rearrangement joins TRDV1 to TRDJ1; D is unresolved. Germline CDR1 reads TSWWSYY; CDR2 reads QGS. Trimming left V 4 bases short and J 2 bases short, with 35 bases between. The length of the CDR3 is 22 residues. For the CDR3, the DNA is TGTGCTCTTGGGGGCCTCCCTTTTCCCGAAGGGCGACCCACGAAGAAGACCGATAAACTCATCTTT. Translation: CALGGLPFPEGRPTKKTDKLIF.

Points on this clone: TCRdb has a much larger clone's protein, which differs at residue 11 from the translation of this DNA, likely because of a read error; what is shown is the protein translated from the DNA. The V gene is TRDV1, the J gene TRDJ1; the match to TRDD3 covers 9 bases. TCRdb is silent on the J gene; assignment here came from matching the DNA to germline. Trimming cost V 5 bases and J 1 base; bases outside gene matches: 17. The germline CDR1 and CDR2 sequences are TSWWSYY and QGS. The CDR3 spans 19 residues. The CDR3 protein is CALGIRGYWGTQPTDKLIF. Here the CDR3 DNA reads TGTGCTCTTGGGATAAGGGGCTACTGGGGGACACAACCCACCGATAAACTCATCTTT.

This clone was seen a handful of times. A far larger clone is one nucleotide away, so this likely arose from a read error. Other DNA sequences from this sample encode an identical CDR3 as well. The chain carries TRDV1 and TRDJ1; weak D call: TRDD3 (6 bases). The J gene, not given by TCRdb, was assigned here from a germline match of the nucleotide sequence. Germline V gene data show CDR1 as TSWWSYY and CDR2 as QGS. The CDR3 totals 21 residues. V was pared by 5 bases and J by 5 bases, with 36 bases between. CDR3 coding DNA: TGTGCTCTTGGGCCACCCTGGGGACGATGGGGGGGCGCGGGGGAAACTGATAAACTCATCTTT. It specifies CALGPPWGRWGGAGETDKLIF.

This clone was counted ten times or more. The TCRdb protein, from a much larger clone, departs from this DNA's translation at residue 13, likely by read error; the protein shown derives from the DNA. In DNA form, the CDR3 reads TGTGCTCTTGGGGAAGATAATTCGCCTATGTGGGATCCTGAGTACACCGATAAACTCATCTTT. It translates to CALGEDNSPMWDPEYTDKLIF. This chain connects TRDV1 to TRDJ1, with a possible D match to TRDD3 (5 bases). V was trimmed by 2 bases and J by 0 bases, leaving 28 bases between them. The CDR3 has 21 amino acids. The germline CDR1 and CDR2 sequences are TSWWSYY and QGS.

The chain is built from TRDV1 and TRDJ1; possible D gene TRDD2, 6 bases. Here the J gene was assigned by germline matching of the DNA, as TCRdb has none. The germline V gene has CDR1 TSWWSYY and CDR2 QGS. The CDR3 totals 19 residues. This CDR3 is CALYTILRTSWVGSDKLIF. DNA for the CDR3: TGTGCCCTTTATACGATCCTTCGTACTTCCTGGGTAGGGTCCGATAAACTCATCTTT.

A few counts support this clone. The protein held in TCRdb is that of a much larger clone and does not match this DNA's translation at residue 10, likely because of a read error; the protein shown is translated from the DNA. This chain joins TRDV1 and TRDJ1, with 8 bases that match TRDD3. Germline-derived CDR1 and CDR2 are TSWWSYY and QGS. V trimming: 4 bases; J trimming: 0 bases; junction bases outside the gene matches: 10. There are 17 residues in the CDR3. CDR3 sequence reads: CALGGGWGIRYTDKLIF. CDR3 DNA sequence: TGTGCTCTTGGGGGCGGATGGGGGATCCGATACACCGATAAACTCATCTTT.

This clone was observed at least ten times. TCRdb pairs this DNA with a much larger clone's protein that differs at residue 17, likely a read error; the protein shown was translated from the DNA. The rearrangement links TRDV3 to TRDJ1, with 8 positions matching TRDD3. From germline, CDR1 is TVYSNPD and CDR2 GDNSRS (reference sequence). With 3 bases clipped from V and 0 bases from J, the junction kept 39 bases outside the gene matches. CDR3 size: 25 residues. CDR3 residues: CAFRKGLPLYWGFYLVPPYTDKLIF. The CDR3 coding sequence is TGTGCCTTCCGAAAAGGGCTTCCGCTATACTGGGGGTTTTACCTCGTCCCCCCGTACACCGATAAACTCATCTTT.